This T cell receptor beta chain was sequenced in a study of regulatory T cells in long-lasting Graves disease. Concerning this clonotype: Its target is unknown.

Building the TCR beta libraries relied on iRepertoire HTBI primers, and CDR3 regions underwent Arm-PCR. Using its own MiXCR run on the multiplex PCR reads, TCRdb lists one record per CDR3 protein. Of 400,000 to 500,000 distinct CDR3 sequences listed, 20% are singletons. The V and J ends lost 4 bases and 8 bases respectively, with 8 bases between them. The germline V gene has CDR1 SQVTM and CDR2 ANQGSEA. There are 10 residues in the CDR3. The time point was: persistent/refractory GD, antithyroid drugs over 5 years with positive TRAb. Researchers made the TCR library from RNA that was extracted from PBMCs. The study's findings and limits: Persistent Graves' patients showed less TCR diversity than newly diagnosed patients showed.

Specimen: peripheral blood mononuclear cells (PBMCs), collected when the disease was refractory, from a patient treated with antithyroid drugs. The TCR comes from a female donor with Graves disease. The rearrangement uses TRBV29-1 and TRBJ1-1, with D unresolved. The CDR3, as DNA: TGCAGCGTTGGCGAGAGAGAAGCTTTCTTT. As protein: CSVGEREAFF.